The TCR beta chain under discussion was sequenced for a study of immune evolution from preneoplasia to lung adenocarcinoma. Data came from immunoSEQ multiplex PCR; TCRdb stores just in-frame clones and leaves some out. Of about 2,900 clones in the sample, 88% were seen once. Germline V CDR1 and CDR2: MNHEY, SMNVEV (reference sequence). The ends lost 8 bases at V and 5 bases at J; junction bases unmatched: 13. CDR3 size: 15 residues. This chain links TRBV27 with TRBJ1-1, with 8 bases matching TRBD1. Specimen: FFPE invasive lung adenocarcinoma tissue. This receptor was taken from a person between 65 and 79 years old with invasive lung adenocarcinoma. The CDR3 reads CASRGTGLRGTEAFF. The CDR3 bases are TGTGCCAGCCGCGGGACAGGCTTACGAGGGACTGAAGCTTTCTTT.